Given below is one TCR beta chain in context. Profiling relied on immunoSEQ multiplex PCR, and the TCRdb table lists in-frame clones only, not all of them. This sample has roughly 240,000 clones, with roughly 88% found just once. Trimming took 2 bases from V and 9 from J, leaving 13 bases between them. The CDR3 sequence is 14 residues long. Germline-derived CDR1 and CDR2 are KGHDR and SFDVKD. The data are from a study of blood T cell repertoires in COVID-19. All recovered Cohort 3 donors got two negative PCRs, got clearance, or saw symptom resolution. Sequenced: PBMCs or T cells enriched from blood (not recorded which). The chain joins TRBV24-1 to TRBJ2-1; weak D call: TRBD2 (6 bases). The TCR originated in a woman in her forties or fifties who had recovered from COVID-19. CDR3 residues: CATSDSGLPAEQFF. In DNA, the CDR3 is TGTGCCACCAGTGATTCGGGACTCCCGGCTGAGCAGTTCTTC.